The T cell receptor beta chain described here comes from a study of T-cell memory formation after mild COVID-19. J lost 2 bases, V lost 6 bases, and 5 bases had no gene match. Germline V gives CDR1 MNHEY, CDR2 SMNVEV (reference sequence). The CDR3 length is 15 residues. TCRdb passed the 5' RACE reads through MiXCR, listing each CDR3 protein once. Of around 530,000 distinct CDR3 sequences in the sample, about a fifth were seen once. The clonotype originates from an adult woman who had mild COVID-19 (a few samples of this study predate the infection). Cell type and time point are not known. The V call is TRBV27, the J call TRBJ2-5, with 11 bases identical to TRBD2. The specimen sequenced was PBMCs or a T cell subset sorted from them (not recorded which). The CDR3 sequence: CASRKLAGAQETQYF. The DNA for the CDR3 is TGTGCCAGCAGGAAACTAGCGGGGGCACAAGAGACCCAGTACTTC.